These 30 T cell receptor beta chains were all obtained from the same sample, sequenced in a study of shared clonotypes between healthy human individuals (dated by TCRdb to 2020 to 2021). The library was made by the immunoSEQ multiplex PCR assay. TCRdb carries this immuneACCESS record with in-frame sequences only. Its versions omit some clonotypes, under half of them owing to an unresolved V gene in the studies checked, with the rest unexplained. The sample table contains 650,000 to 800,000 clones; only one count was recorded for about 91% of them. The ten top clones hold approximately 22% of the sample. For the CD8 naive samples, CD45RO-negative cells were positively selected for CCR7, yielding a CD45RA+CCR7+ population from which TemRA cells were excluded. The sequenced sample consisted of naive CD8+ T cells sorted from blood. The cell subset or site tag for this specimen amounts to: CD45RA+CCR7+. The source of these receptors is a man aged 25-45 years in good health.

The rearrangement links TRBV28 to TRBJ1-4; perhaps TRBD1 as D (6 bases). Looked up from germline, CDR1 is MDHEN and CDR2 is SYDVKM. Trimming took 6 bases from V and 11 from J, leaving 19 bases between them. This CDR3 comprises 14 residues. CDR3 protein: CASSSQGTGGKLFF. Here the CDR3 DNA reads TGTGCCAGCAGCTCACAGGGTACAGGAGGGAAACTGTTTTTT.

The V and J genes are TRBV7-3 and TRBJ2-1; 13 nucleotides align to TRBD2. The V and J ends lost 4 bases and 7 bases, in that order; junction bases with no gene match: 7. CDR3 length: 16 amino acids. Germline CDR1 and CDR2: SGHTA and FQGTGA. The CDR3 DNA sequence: TGTGCCAGCAGCTCCGGACTAGCGGGAGTTGAAAATGAGCAGTTCTTC. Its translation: CASSSGLAGVENEQFF.

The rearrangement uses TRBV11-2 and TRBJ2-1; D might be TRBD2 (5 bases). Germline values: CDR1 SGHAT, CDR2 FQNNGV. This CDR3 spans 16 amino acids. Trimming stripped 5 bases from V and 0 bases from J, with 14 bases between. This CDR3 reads CASSPTGGLSYNEQFF. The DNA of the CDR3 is TGTGCCAGCAGCCCCACGGGCGGGCTCTCCTACAATGAGCAGTTCTTC.

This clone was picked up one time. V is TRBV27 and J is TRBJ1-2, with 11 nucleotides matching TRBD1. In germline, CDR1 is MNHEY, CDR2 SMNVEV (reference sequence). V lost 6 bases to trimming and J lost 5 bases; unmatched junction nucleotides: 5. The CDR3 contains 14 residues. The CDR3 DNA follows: TGTGCCAGCAGGGCCGGGACAGGGGGTTATGGCTACACCTTC. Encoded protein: CASRAGTGGYGYTF.

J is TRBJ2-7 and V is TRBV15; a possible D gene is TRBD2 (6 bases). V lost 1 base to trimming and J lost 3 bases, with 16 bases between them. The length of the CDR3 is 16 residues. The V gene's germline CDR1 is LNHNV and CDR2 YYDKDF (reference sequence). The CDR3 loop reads CATSRGSSDYNYEQYF. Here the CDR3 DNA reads TGTGCCACCAGCAGAGGGTCTTCGGACTATAACTACGAGCAGTACTTC.

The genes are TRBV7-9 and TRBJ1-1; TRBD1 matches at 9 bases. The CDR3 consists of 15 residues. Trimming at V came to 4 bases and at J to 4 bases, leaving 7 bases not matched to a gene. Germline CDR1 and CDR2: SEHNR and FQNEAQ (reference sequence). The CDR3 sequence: CASSSLTGGVTEAFF. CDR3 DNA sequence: TGTGCCAGCAGCTCCCTCACAGGGGGCGTCACTGAAGCTTTCTTT. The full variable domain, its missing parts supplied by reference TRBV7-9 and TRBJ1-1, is DTGVSQNPRHKITKRGQNVTFRCDPISEHNRLYWYRQTLGQGPEFLTYFQNEAQLEKSRLLSDRFSAERPKGSFSTLEIQRTEQGDSAMYLCASSSLTGGVTEAFFGQGTRLTVV.

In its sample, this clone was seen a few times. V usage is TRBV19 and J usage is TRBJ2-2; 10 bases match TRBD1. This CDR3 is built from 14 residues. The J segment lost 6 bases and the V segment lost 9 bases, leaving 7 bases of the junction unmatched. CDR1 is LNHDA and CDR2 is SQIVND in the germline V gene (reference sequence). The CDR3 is CASSVGQGAGELFF. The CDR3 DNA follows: TGTGCCAGCAGCGTCGGACAGGGGGCCGGGGAGCTGTTTTTT.

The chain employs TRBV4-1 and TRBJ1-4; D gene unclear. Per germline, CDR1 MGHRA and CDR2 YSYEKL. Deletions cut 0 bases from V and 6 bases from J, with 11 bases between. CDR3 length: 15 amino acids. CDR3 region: CASSQDEGRDEKLFF. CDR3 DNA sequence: TGCGCCAGCAGCCAAGACGAAGGGAGGGATGAAAAACTGTTTTTT.

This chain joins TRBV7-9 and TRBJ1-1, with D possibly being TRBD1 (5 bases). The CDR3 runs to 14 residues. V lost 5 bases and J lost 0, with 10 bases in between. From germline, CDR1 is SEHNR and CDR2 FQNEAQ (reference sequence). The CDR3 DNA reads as TGTGCCAGCAGCGCCGGGACTTTGAACACTGAAGCTTTCTTT. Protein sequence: CASSAGTLNTEAFF.

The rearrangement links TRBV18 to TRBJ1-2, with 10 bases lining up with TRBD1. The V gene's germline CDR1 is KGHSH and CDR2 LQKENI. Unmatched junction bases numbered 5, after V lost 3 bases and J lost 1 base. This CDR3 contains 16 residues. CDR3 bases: TGTGCCAGCTCACCGGGACAGGGGCCCCTTAACTATGGCTACACCTTC. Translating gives CASSPGQGPLNYGYTF.

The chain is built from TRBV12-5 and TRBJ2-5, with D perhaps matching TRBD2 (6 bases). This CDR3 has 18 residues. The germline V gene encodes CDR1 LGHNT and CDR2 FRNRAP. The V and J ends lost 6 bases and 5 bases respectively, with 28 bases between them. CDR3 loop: CASGIAGSGGALGETQYF. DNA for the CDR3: TGTGCTAGTGGCATCGCTGGGAGTGGCGGGGCCCTCGGGGAGACCCAGTACTTC.

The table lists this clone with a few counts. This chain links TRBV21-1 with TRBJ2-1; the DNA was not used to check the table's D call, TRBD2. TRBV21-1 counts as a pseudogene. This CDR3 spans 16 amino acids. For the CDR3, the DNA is TGTGCCAGCAGCTCTGTAATCGAAGCGGGCCAAATTGAGCAGTTCTTC. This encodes CASSSVIEAGQIEQFF.

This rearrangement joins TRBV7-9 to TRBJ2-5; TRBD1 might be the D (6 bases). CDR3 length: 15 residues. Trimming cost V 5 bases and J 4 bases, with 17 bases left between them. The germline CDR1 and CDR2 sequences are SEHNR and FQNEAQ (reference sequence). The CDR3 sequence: CASSPWLDSRETQYF. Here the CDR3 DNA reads TGTGCCAGCAGCCCCTGGTTGGACAGTAGAGAGACCCAGTACTTC.

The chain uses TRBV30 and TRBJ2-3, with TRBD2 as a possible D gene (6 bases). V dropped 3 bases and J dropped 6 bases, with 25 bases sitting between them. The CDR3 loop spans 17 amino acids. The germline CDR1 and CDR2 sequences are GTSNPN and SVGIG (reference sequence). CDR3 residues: CAWSSETPGTPRDTQYF. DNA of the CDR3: TGTGCCTGGAGCAGCGAAACCCCCGGGACTCCGCGTGATACGCAGTATTTT.

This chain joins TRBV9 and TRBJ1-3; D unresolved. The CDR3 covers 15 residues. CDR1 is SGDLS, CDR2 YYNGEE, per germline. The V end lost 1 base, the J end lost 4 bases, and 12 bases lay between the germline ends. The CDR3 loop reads CASSVSSNFGNTIYF. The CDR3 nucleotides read TGTGCCAGCAGCGTAAGTTCTAACTTCGGAAACACCATATATTTT.

In DNA, the CDR3 is TGTGCCAGCAGTGAATTGCTGACCGAAAGTACACACGAGACCCAGTACTTC. Protein: CASSELLTESTHETQYF. The rearrangement joins TRBV2 to TRBJ2-5; D unclear. The CDR3 runs 17 residues. V lost 2 bases to trimming and J lost 5 bases, with 21 bases between them. CDR1 and CDR2 from the germline V gene are SNHLY and FYNNEI.

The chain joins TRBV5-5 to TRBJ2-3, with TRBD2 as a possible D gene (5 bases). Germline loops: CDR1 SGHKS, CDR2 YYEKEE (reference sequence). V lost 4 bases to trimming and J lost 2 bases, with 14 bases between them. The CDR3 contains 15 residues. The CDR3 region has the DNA TGTGCCAGCAGCCCCCAGCGGAGTCCCACAGATACGCAGTATTTT. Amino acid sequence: CASSPQRSPTDTQYF.

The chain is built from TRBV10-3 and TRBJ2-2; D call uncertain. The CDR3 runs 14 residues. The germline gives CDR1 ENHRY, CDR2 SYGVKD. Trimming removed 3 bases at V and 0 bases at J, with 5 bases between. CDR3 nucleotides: TGTGCCATCAGTGATACTGCGAACACCGGGGAGCTGTTTTTT. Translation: CAISDTANTGELFF.

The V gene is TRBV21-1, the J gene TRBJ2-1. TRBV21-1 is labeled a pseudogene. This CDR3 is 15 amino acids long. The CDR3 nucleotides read TGTGCCAGCAGCAAATCAGGGACCCTAGGGCATGAGCAGTTCTTC. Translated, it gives CASSKSGTLGHEQFF.

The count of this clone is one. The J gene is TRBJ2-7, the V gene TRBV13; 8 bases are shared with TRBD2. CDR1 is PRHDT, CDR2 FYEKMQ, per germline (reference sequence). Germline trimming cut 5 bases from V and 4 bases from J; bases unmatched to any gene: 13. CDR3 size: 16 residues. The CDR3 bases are TGTGCCAGCAGCCTCCAACAGAGCGGGAGCGGGTACGAGCAGTACTTC. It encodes CASSLQQSGSGYEQYF. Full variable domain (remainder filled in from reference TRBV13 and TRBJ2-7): AAGVIQSPRHLIKEKRETATLKCYPIPRHDTVYWYQQGPGQDPQFLISFYEKMQSDKGSIPDRFSAQQFSDYHSELNMSSLELGDSALYFCASSLQQSGSGYEQYFGPGTRLTVT.

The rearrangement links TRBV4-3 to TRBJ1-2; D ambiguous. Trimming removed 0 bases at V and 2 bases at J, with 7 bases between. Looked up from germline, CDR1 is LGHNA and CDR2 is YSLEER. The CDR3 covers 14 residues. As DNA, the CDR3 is TGCGCCAGCAGCCAAGAGCTAAGAAACTATGGCTACACCTTC. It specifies CASSQELRNYGYTF.

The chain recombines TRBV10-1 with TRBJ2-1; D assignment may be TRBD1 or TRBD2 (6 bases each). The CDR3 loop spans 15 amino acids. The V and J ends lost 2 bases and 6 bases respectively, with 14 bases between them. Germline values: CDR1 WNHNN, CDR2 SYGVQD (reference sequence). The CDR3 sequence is CASSEIAGEVNEQFF. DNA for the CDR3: TGCGCCAGCAGTGAGATCGCAGGGGAGGTCAATGAGCAGTTCTTC.

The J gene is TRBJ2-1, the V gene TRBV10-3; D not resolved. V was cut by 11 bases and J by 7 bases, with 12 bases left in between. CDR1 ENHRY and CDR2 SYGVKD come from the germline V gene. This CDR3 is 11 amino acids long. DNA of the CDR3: TGTGCCTCCGAGACGGGTAATGAGCAGTTCTTC. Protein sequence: CASETGNEQFF.

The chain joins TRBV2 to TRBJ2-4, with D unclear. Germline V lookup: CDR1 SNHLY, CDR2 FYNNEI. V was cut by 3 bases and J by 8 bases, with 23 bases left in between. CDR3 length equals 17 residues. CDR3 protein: CASSDYKPAVSRDIQYF. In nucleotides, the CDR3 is TGTGCCAGCAGTGACTACAAGCCCGCAGTCAGTCGAGACATTCAGTACTTC. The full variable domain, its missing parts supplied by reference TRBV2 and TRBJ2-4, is EPEVTQTPSHQVTQMGQEVILRCVPISNHLYFYWYRQILGQKVEFLVSFYNNEISEKSEIFDDQFSVERPDGSNFTLKIRSTKLEDSAMYFCASSDYKPAVSRDIQYFGAGTRLSVL.

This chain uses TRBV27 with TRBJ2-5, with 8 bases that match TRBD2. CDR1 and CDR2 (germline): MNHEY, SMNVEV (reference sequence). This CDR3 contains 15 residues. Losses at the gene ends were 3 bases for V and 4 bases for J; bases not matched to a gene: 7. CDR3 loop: CASSFTGLAGETQYF. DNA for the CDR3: TGTGCCAGCAGTTTTACCGGGCTAGCGGGAGAGACCCAGTACTTC.

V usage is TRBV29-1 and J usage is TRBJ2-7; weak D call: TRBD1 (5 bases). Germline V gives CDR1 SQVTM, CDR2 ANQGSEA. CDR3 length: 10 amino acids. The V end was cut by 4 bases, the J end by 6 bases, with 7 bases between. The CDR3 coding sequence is TGCAGCGTTGGGCAGGGCGAGCAGTACTTC. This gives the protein CSVGQGEQYF.

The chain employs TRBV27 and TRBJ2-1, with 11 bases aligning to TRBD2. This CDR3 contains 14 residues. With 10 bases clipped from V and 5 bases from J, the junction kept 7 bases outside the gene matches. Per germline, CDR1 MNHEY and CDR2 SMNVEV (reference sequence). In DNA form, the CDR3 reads TGTGCCACCAGACTAGCGGGGTACCACAATGAGCAGTTCTTC. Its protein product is CATRLAGYHNEQFF.

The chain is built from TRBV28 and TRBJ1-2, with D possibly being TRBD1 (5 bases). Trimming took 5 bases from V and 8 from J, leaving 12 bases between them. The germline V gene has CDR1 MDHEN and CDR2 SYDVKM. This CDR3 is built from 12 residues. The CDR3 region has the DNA TGTGCCAGCAGTAGTGGCAGGGTCGGCTACACCTTC. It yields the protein CASSSGRVGYTF.

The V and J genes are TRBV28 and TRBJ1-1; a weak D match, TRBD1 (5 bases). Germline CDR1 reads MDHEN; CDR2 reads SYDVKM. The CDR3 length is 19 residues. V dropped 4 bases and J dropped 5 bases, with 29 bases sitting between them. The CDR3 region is CASSSLSSNWDSKGTEAFF. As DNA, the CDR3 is TGTGCCAGCAGTTCCCTCTCCTCGAACTGGGACTCAAAGGGGACTGAAGCTTTCTTT.

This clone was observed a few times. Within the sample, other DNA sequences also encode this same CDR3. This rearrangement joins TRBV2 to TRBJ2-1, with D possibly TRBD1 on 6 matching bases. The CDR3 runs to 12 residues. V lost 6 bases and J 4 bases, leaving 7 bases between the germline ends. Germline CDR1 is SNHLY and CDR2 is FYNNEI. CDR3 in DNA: TGTGCCAGCAGGGGGACATACAATGAGCAGTTCTTC. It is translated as CASRGTYNEQFF.